The 24 T cell receptor beta chains below all came from one sample that was sequenced in a study of blood T cell repertoires in COVID-19. Sequencing was performed with immunoSEQ multiplex PCR; in TCRdb, only in-frame clones are kept and a portion is missing. The data contain approximately 240,000 clones, about 80% of them singletons. The sequencing sample was made of peripheral blood. The origin of the receptors is a woman older than 75 with active or convalescent COVID-19.

The CDR3 spells CASRRTGSIPSEQYF. DNA of the CDR3: TGTGCCAGCAGGCGTACAGGGTCCATCCCTTCCGAGCAGTACTTC. The chain employs TRBV3-1 (or the pseudogene TRBV3-2) and TRBJ2-7, with D maybe TRBD1 (6 bases). The CDR3 contains 15 residues. Trimming removed 6 bases from V and 6 bases from J, with 21 bases in between. Germline V gene data show CDR1 as LGHDT and CDR2 as YNNKEL (reference sequence).

This chain connects TRBV5-6 to TRBJ1-1; D may be TRBD1 (6 bases). The germline V gene has CDR1 SGHDT and CDR2 YYEEEE. The CDR3 contains 14 residues. V was cut by 3 bases and J by 0 bases, with 9 bases left in between. The CDR3 DNA reads as TGTGCCAGCAGCTACTGGACAGTGAACACTGAAGCTTTCTTT. Translating gives CASSYWTVNTEAFF.

DNA of the CDR3: TGCGCCAGCAGCTTGTTTCTCACCTACGGGGCAGATACGCAGTATTTT. Protein product: CASSLFLTYGADTQYF. This chain uses TRBV5-1 with TRBJ2-3, with D perhaps TRBD2 (5 bases). CDR1 and CDR2 from the germline V gene are SGHRS and YFSETQ. The CDR3 sequence is 16 residues long. Trimming removed 1 base at V and 4 bases at J, with 16 bases between.

The J gene is TRBJ1-5, the V gene TRBV14; D is unresolved. The CDR3 is 17 amino acids. V was pared by 1 base and J by 1 base, with 14 bases between. Germline V gene data show CDR1 as SGHDN and CDR2 as FVKESK. This CDR3 reads CASSQVGQSGSNQPQHF. In nucleotides, the CDR3 is TGTGCCAGCAGCCAAGTCGGCCAAAGCGGCAGCAATCAGCCCCAGCATTTT.

V gene TRBV9 combines with J gene TRBJ1-4, with 11 positions matching TRBD1. After removal of 4 bases from V and 8 bases from J, the junction contained 7 bases not matched to a gene. Germline CDR1 is SGDLS and CDR2 is YYNGEE. This CDR3 is 15 amino acids long. Written as DNA, the CDR3 is TGTGCCAGCAGCCGTGGACAGGGGGCGAACGAAAAACTGTTTTTT. Its protein product is CASSRGQGANEKLFF. The whole variable domain, filled in from reference TRBV9 and TRBJ1-4, reads DSGVTQTPKHLITATGQRVTLRCSPRSGDLSVYWYQQSLDQGLQFLIQYYNGEERAKGNILERFSAQQFPDLHSELNLSSLELGDSALYFCASSRGQGANEKLFFGSGTQLSVL.

The rearrangement joins TRBV6-4 to TRBJ1-5, with TRBD1 matching over 7 bases. The CDR3 is 14 residues long. Trimming took 7 bases from V and 2 from J; bases not matched to a gene: 5. The V gene's germline CDR1 is MRHNA and CDR2 SNTAGT. The CDR3 DNA sequence: TGTGCCAGCATCTATGGACAGGGCAATCAGCCCCAGCATTTT. It is translated as CASIYGQGNQPQHF.

Regarding this clone: Germline is not matched at one junction end, which may reflect a read error. The chain combines TRBV19 with TRBJ1-1, with D possibly TRBD1 on 5 matching bases. Germline-derived CDR1 and CDR2 are LNHDA and SQIVND (reference sequence). This CDR3 has 12 residues. The CDR3 protein is CAGSQTISGAFF. Written as DNA, the CDR3 is TGTGCCGGTAGCCAAACAATCTCAGGGGCTTTCTTT.

The chain uses TRBV5-1 and TRBJ2-7, with 10 bases lining up with TRBD1. Germline CDR1 reads SGHRS; CDR2 reads YFSETQ. The trim removed 0 bases at V and 2 bases at J, leaving 2 bases unmatched. The CDR3 runs 15 residues. The CDR3 bases are TGCGCCAGCAGCTTGGACGGGACAGGGGCCTACGAGCAGTACTTC. Its translation: CASSLDGTGAYEQYF.

This chain uses TRBV29-1 with TRBJ2-7, with D possibly TRBD1 on 5 matching bases. CDR1 and CDR2 (germline): SQVTM, ANQGSEA. The V gene lost 2 bases and the J gene lost 6 bases, with 11 bases spanning the gap. This CDR3 spans 12 amino acids. CDR3: CSVEQGPSEQYF. The CDR3 DNA is TGCAGCGTTGAACAGGGCCCATCCGAGCAGTACTTC.

This chain uses TRBV5-1 with TRBJ2-5; perhaps TRBD2 as D (5 bases). V dropped 2 bases and J dropped 1 base, with 6 bases sitting between them. The germline V gene encodes CDR1 SGHRS and CDR2 YFSETQ. The CDR3 consists of 13 residues. In nucleotides, the CDR3 is TGCGCCAGCAGCTTTGCGGGCCAAGAGACCCAGTACTTC. It is translated as CASSFAGQETQYF.

The CDR3 spells CASSRRTPLEQFF. CDR3 nucleotides: TGTGCCAGCAGTAGGAGGACTCCGCTTGAGCAGTTCTTC. The rearrangement joins TRBV3-1 (or the pseudogene TRBV3-2) to TRBJ2-1; D may be TRBD2 (5 bases). Germline V gene data show CDR1 as LGHDT and CDR2 as YNNKEL (reference sequence). This CDR3 is built from 13 residues. The V end was cut by 6 bases, the J end by 9 bases, with 15 bases between.

There are a few counts of this clone. The sample contains more than one DNA sequence encoding this CDR3. The chain has TRBV18 and TRBJ1-4, with 8 bases aligning to TRBD1. Germline CDR1 is KGHSH and CDR2 is LQKENI. The ends lost 0 bases at V and 5 bases at J; junction bases unmatched: 2. This CDR3 spans 15 amino acids. The CDR3 loop is CASSPPGQGNEKLFF. The CDR3 DNA reads as TGTGCCAGCTCACCACCTGGACAGGGAAATGAAAAACTGTTTTTT.

The rearrangement links TRBV10-2 to TRBJ2-7, with unresolved D. Per germline, CDR1 WSHSY and CDR2 SAAADI. The CDR3 consists of 13 residues. Trimming pared 4 bases from V and 4 bases from J, leaving 11 bases between. The CDR3 DNA reads as TGCGCCAGCAGTGCGGCCAGGCTGTACGAGCAGTACTTC. Its protein product is CASSAARLYEQYF.

This rearrangement joins TRBV11-2 to TRBJ1-3; D perhaps matches TRBD1 (6 bases). Germline loops: CDR1 SGHAT, CDR2 FQNNGV. CDR3 length: 18 amino acids. V lost 0 bases, J lost 2 bases, and 17 bases lay in between. The CDR3 loop reads CASSLDRHRESPGNTIYF. CDR3 in DNA: TGTGCCAGCAGCTTAGATCGGCACAGGGAATCACCTGGAAACACCATATATTTT. Filled out from reference TRBV11-2 and TRBJ1-3, the complete variable domain reads EAGVAQSPRYKIIEKRQSVAFWCNPISGHATLYWYQQILGQGPKLLIQFQNNGVVDDSQLPKDRFSAERLKGVDSTLKIQPAKLEDSAVYLCASSLDRHRESPGNTIYFGEGSWLTVV.

The DNA for the CDR3 is TGTGCCAGTAGTACGAGACAGGGATCGGGCGGGGAGCTGTTTTTT. The encoded protein is CASSTRQGSGGELFF. V usage is TRBV19 and J usage is TRBJ2-2, with 7 bases identical to TRBD1. V was clipped by 4 bases and J by 7 bases; unmatched bases: 9. Germline assignment: CDR1 LNHDA and CDR2 SQIVND (reference sequence). The CDR3 has 15 amino acids.

This chain joins TRBV7-2 and TRBJ2-5, with 9 bases fitting TRBD1. Germline CDR1 SGHTA, CDR2 FQGNSA. V trimming: 4 bases; J trimming: 4 bases; junction bases outside the gene matches: 4. This CDR3 is 14 amino acids long. CDR3 sequence: CASSWGQGGETQYF. DNA for the CDR3: TGTGCCAGCAGCTGGGGACAGGGCGGAGAGACCCAGTACTTC. The variable domain in full, completed from reference TRBV7-2 and TRBJ2-5, reads GAGVSQSPSNKVTEKGKDVELRCDPISGHTALYWYRQSLGQGLEFLIYFQGNSAPDKSGLPSDRFSAERTGGSVSTLTIQRTQQEDSAVYLCASSWGQGGETQYFGPGTRLLVL.

The V and J genes are TRBV5-5 and TRBJ2-2, with D uncertain. V was cut by 0 bases and J by 5 bases, with 5 bases left in between. Looked up from germline, CDR1 is SGHKS and CDR2 is YYEKEE (reference sequence). This CDR3 is 13 amino acids long. CDR3 nucleotide sequence: TGTGCCAGCAGCTTGGTAGAGACCGGGGAGCTGTTTTTT. Its protein is CASSLVETGELFF.

The chain has TRBV18 and TRBJ2-1, with 9 bases that match TRBD2. Germline values: CDR1 KGHSH, CDR2 LQKENI. The CDR3 is made up of 15 amino acids. The V segment lost 5 bases and the J segment 7 bases; nucleotides outside the gene matches: 9. CDR3 coding DNA: TGTGCCAGCTCAAAGACTAGCGGAAGAATTAATGAGCAGTTCTTC. Protein sequence: CASSKTSGRINEQFF.

J is TRBJ2-3 and V is TRBV5-1; D possibly corresponds to TRBD1 (5 bases). V gave up 1 base and J gave up 0 bases, with 9 bases separating them. The CDR3 covers 15 residues. Germline assignment: CDR1 SGHRS and CDR2 YFSETQ. The CDR3 loop is CASSLPQGSTDTQYF. CDR3 DNA: TGCGCCAGCAGCTTGCCCCAGGGAAGCACAGATACGCAGTATTTT.

The genes are TRBV6-5 and TRBJ1-1; 9 bases line up with TRBD1. From germline, CDR1 is MNHEY and CDR2 SVGAGI. V lost 5 bases, J lost 11 bases, and 9 bases stayed unmatched. CDR3 size: 13 residues. CDR3 loop: CASSPTRDRAAFF. DNA of the CDR3: TGTGCCAGCAGTCCTACCCGGGACAGGGCTGCTTTCTTT.

The V and J genes are TRBV10-3 and TRBJ1-2, with TRBD1 identical over 9 bases. Trimming removed 6 bases from V and 2 bases from J; junction bases left unmatched: 22. CDR3 size: 20 residues. Germline V lookup: CDR1 ENHRY, CDR2 SYGVKD. The DNA for the CDR3 is TGTGCCATCAGGCCGGGACAGGGCAGAGGGGCCCAACGTAACAACTATGGCTACACCTTC. Residues: CAIRPGQGRGAQRNNYGYTF.

The chain employs TRBV20-1 and TRBJ2-2; no clear D gene. This CDR3 is built from 11 residues. V was clipped by 2 bases and J by 7 bases, with 5 bases between them. The germline V gene encodes CDR1 DFQATT and CDR2 SNEGSKA (reference sequence). The chain's CDR3 is CSARYNGELFF. The CDR3 nucleotides read TGCAGTGCTAGATATAACGGGGAGCTGTTTTTT.

The gene calls are TRBV30 and TRBJ2-5; D not resolved. This CDR3 is built from 12 residues. V gave up 0 bases and J gave up 7 bases, with 9 bases separating them. From germline, CDR1 is GTSNPN and CDR2 SVGIG (reference sequence). The CDR3 loop reads CAWSVVVGTQYF. Written as DNA, the CDR3 is TGTGCCTGGAGTGTGGTAGTCGGGACCCAGTACTTC.

The genes are TRBV7-8 and TRBJ2-3, with D possibly matching TRBD2 (5 bases). In germline, CDR1 is SGHVS, CDR2 FQNEAQ. The CDR3 spans 16 residues. Trimming cost V 2 bases and J 1 base, with 13 bases left between them. CDR3 bases: TGTGCCAGCAGCTTACTTGCGAGCGGTGGCACAGATACGCAGTATTTT. Translation: CASSLLASGGTDTQYF. Filled out from reference TRBV7-8 and TRBJ2-3, the complete variable domain reads GAGVSQSPRYKVAKRGQDVALRCDPISGHVSLFWYQQALGQGPEFLTYFQNEAQLDKSGLPSDRFFAERPEGSVSTLKIQRTQQEDSAVYLCASSLLASGGTDTQYFGPGTRLTVL.